This T cell receptor (beta chain) was sequenced during a study of T cell responses to AZD1222 COVID-19 vaccine. Germline CDR1 SNHLY, CDR2 FYNNEI. V lost 6 bases to trimming and J lost 7 bases, with 13 bases between them. This CDR3 contains 13 residues. Data came from immunoSEQ multiplex PCR; TCRdb stores just in-frame clones and leaves some out. The data hold about 140,000 clones, with 85% to 95% observed a single time. Material: peripheral blood, obtained 28 days after the second AZD1222 dose. The J gene is TRBJ1-5, the V gene TRBV2, with a weak D call TRBD1 (6 bases). The TCR sequence derives from an adult who received the AZD1222 COVID-19 vaccine. The DNA of the CDR3 is TGTGCCAGCAGGGGGGACATTGGACAGCCCCAGCATTTT. Protein: CASRGDIGQPQHF.